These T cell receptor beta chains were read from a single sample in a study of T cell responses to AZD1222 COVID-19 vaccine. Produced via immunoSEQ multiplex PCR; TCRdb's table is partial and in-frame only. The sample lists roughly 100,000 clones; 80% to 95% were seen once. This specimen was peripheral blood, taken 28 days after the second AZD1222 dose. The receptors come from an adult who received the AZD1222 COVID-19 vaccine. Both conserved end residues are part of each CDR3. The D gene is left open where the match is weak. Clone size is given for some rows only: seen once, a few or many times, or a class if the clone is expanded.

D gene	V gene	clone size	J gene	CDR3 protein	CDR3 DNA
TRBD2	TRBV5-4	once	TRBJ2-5	CASSLSGGGETQYF	TGTGCCAGCAGCCTTAGCGGGGGAGGAGAGACCCAGTACTTC
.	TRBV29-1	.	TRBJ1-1	CSVRRGPRGTEAFF	TGCAGCGTTCGACGGGGGCCCCGAGGAACTGAAGCTTTCTTT
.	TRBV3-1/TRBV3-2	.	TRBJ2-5	CASSQGVGGPLGGETQYF	TGTGCCAGCAGCCAAGGGGTTGGGGGGCCCTTGGGAGGCGAGACCCAGTACTTC
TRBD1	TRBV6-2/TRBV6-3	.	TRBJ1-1	CASSYRPQGARNTEAFF	TGTGCCAGCAGTTATCGGCCTCAGGGGGCTAGGAACACTGAAGCTTTCTTT
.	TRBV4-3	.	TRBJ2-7	CASSQDLVGIPYEQYF	TGCGCCAGCAGCCAAGATTTGGTGGGGATTCCCTACGAGCAGTACTTC
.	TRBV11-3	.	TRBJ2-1	CASSPSPANNEQFF	TGTGCCAGCAGCCCAAGCCCCGCCAACAATGAGCAGTTCTTC
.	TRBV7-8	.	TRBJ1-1	CASSPTGTEAFF	TGTGCCAGCAGCCCAACAGGGACCGAAGCTTTCTTT
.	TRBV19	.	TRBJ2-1	CASRSGTNEQFF	TGTGCCAGTCGATCCGGGACCAATGAGCAGTTCTTC
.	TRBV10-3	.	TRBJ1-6	CAISESGDSNSPLHF	TGTGCCATCAGTGAGTCTGGCGACAGTAATTCACCCCTCCACTTT
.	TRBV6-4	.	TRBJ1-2	CASSETGASGYTF	TGTGCCAGCAGTGAAACCGGGGCTTCTGGCTACACCTTC
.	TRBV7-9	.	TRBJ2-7	CASSLAGGSYEQYF	TGTGCCAGCAGCTTAGCAGGGGGCTCCTACGAGCAGTACTTC
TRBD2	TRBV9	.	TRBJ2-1	CASSVPSGAGSYNEQFF	TGTGCCAGCAGCGTACCATCAGGAGCGGGGTCCTACAATGAGCAGTTCTTC
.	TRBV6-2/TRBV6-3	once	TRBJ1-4	CASSYSVRGGEKLFF	TGTGCCAGCAGTTACTCGGTAAGGGGCGGTGAAAAACTGTTTTTT
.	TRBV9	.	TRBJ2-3	CASSVVGADTQYF	TGTGCCAGCAGCGTAGTGGGGGCAGATACGCAGTATTTT
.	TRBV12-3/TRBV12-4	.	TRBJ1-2	CASSPPGGYGYTF	TGTGCCAGCAGTCCCCCGGGCGGGTACGGCTACACCTTC
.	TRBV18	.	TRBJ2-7	CASSPGGTSEQYF	TGTGCCAGCTCACCTGGAGGGACATCCGAGCAGTACTTC
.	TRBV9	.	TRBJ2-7	CASSVGEGTLSYEQYF	TGTGCCAGCAGCGTAGGGGAAGGGACCCTCTCCTACGAGCAGTACTTC
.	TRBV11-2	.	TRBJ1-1	CASSLDPGGRATEAFF	TGTGCCAGCAGCTTAGATCCTGGGGGGCGGGCCACTGAAGCTTTCTTT
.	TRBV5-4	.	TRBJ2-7	CASSTPTGVVEQYF	TGTGCCAGCAGCACCCCGACGGGGGTAGTCGAGCAGTACTTC
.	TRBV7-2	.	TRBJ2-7	CASSFGRNYEQYF	TGTGCCAGCAGCTTTGGCAGGAACTACGAGCAGTACTTC
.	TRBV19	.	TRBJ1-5	CASSGGAPGNQPQHF	TGTGCCAGTAGTGGGGGGGCGCCGGGCAATCAGCCCCAGCATTTT
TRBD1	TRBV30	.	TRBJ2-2	CAWRLSGGTGELFF	TGTGCCTGGAGGCTGTCAGGGGGCACCGGGGAGCTGTTTTTT
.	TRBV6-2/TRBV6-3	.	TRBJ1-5	CASSYLNSNQPQHF	TGTGCCAGCAGTTACCTAAATAGCAATCAGCCCCAGCATTTT
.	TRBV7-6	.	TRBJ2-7	CASSLAEAAGDYEQYF	TGTGCCAGCAGCTTAGCGGAGGCGGCAGGGGACTACGAGCAGTACTTC
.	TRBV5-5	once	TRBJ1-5	CASSLWSGNQPQHF	TGTGCCAGCAGCTTGTGGTCAGGAAATCAGCCCCAGCATTTT
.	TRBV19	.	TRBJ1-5	CASSGQGGNQPQHF	TGTGCCAGTAGCGGCCAAGGGGGCAATCAGCCCCAGCATTTT
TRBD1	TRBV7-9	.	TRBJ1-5	CASSWTGGNQPQHF	TGTGCCAGCAGCTGGACAGGGGGGAATCAGCCCCAGCATTTT
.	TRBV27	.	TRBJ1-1	CASSVARANTEAFF	TGTGCCAGCAGTGTAGCCAGGGCGAACACTGAAGCTTTCTTT
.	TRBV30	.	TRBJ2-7	CAWSLGGYGIYEQYF	TGTGCCTGGAGTCTTGGCGGGTATGGAATCTACGAGCAGTACTTC
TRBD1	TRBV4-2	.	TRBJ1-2	CASSPGGTDYGYTF	TGTGCCAGCAGCCCTGGGGGGACAGACTATGGCTACACCTTC
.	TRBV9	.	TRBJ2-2	CASSPKGGAVGGELFF	TGTGCCAGCAGCCCTAAGGGGGGGGCTGTCGGCGGGGAGCTGTTTTTT
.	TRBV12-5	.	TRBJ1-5	CASGLWDDQPQHF	TGTGCTAGTGGTTTGTGGGACGATCAGCCCCAGCATTTT
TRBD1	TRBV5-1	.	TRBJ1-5	CASSWTGGQPQHF	TGCGCCAGCAGCTGGACAGGGGGCCAGCCCCAGCATTTT
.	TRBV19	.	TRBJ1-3	CASRHASGNTIYF	TGTGCCAGTAGACACGCATCTGGAAACACCATATATTTT
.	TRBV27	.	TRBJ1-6	CASSHTSGAPSPLHF	TGTGCCAGCAGTCACACCAGCGGGGCCCCGTCACCCCTCCACTTT
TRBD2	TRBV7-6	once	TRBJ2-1	CASSPWAGGGAIVEQFF	TGTGCCAGCAGCCCGTGGGCGGGCGGGGGGGCGATTGTTGAGCAGTTCTTC
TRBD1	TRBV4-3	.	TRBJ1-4	CASSHGQGDEKLFF	TGCGCCAGCAGCCACGGACAGGGGGATGAAAAACTGTTTTTT
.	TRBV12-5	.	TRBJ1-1	CASGLWTVNTEAFF	TGTGCTAGTGGTTTGTGGACGGTTAACACTGAAGCTTTCTTT
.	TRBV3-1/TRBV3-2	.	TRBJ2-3	CASSQDLGRGPTDTQYF	TGTGCCAGCAGCCAAGATCTTGGGCGGGGGCCCACAGATACGCAGTATTTT
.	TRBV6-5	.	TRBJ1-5	CASSPEAQMNQPQHF	TGTGCCAGCAGCCCCGAGGCGCAAATGAATCAGCCCCAGCATTTT
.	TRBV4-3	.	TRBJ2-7	CANQLSVDEQYF	TGCGCCAACCAGCTATCAGTGGACGAGCAGTACTTC
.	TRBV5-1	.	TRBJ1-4	CASSLGQGGEKLFF	TGCGCCAGCAGCTTGGGCCAGGGAGGCGAAAAACTGTTTTTT
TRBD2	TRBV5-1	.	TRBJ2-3	CASSLGTSSDTQYF	TGCGCCAGCAGCTTGGGGACTAGCTCAGATACGCAGTATTTT
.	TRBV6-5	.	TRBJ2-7	CASSYSGGAGSYEQYF	TGTGCCAGCAGTTACTCGGGGGGCGCGGGGTCCTACGAGCAGTACTTC
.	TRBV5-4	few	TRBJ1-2	CASTRQDRLYGYTF	TGTGCCAGCACCCGACAGGACCGACTCTATGGCTACACCTTC
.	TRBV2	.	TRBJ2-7	CASRTGYEQYF	TGTGCCAGCAGGACAGGTTACGAGCAGTACTTC
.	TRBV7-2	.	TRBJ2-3	CASSLASVGGGVSTDTQYF	TGTGCCAGCAGCTTAGCGTCGGTAGGGGGCGGGGTTTCCACAGATACGCAGTATTTT
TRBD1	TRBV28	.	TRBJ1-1	CASSLTRVTGGFNTEAFF	TGTGCCAGCAGTTTAACTCGCGTTACAGGGGGCTTCAACACTGAAGCTTTCTTT
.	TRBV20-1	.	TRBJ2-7	CSASRAGPYEQYF	TGCAGTGCTAGTAGGGCGGGGCCCTACGAGCAGTACTTC
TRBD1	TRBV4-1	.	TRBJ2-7	CASSHPGQGIYEQYF	TGCGCCAGCAGCCACCCGGGACAGGGGATTTACGAGCAGTACTTC
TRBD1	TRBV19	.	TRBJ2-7	CASSTLWGQGTYEQYF	TGTGCCAGTAGTACCCTCTGGGGACAGGGGACCTACGAGCAGTACTTC
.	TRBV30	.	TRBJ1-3	CAWDSSSGNTIYF	TGTGCCTGGGACTCCAGCTCTGGAAACACCATATATTTT
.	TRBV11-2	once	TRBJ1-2	CASSDNFGYTF	TGTGCCAGCAGCGACAATTTTGGCTACACCTTC
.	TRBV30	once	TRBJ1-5	CAWSVLGDQPQHF	TGTGCCTGGAGTGTACTTGGAGATCAGCCCCAGCATTTT
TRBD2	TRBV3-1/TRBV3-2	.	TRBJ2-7	CASSRNLAGGQSYEQYF	TGTGCCAGCAGCCGTAACCTAGCGGGGGGGCAATCCTACGAGCAGTACTTC
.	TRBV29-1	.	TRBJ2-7	CSVETGSYEQYF	TGCAGCGTTGAAACCGGGTCCTACGAGCAGTACTTC
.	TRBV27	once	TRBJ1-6	CASRPLDNSPLHF	TGTGCCAGTCGCCCTCTAGACAATTCACCCCTCCACTTT
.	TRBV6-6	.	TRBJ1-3	CASSPREGDSGNTIYF	TGTGCCAGCAGTCCACGGGAGGGAGACTCTGGAAACACCATATATTTT
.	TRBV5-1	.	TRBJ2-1	CASSSGVGTGTNEQFF	TGCGCCAGCAGCTCCGGGGTGGGGACTGGAACTAATGAGCAGTTCTTC
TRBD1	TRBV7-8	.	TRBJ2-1	CASSLLGQGTGGQFF	TGTGCCAGCAGCTTACTAGGACAGGGGACAGGAGGGCAGTTCTTC